The clone carrying this TCR beta chain came up once. CDR1 is LNHDA, CDR2 SQIVND, per germline (reference sequence). The length of the CDR3 is 15 residues. Between the trimmed V and J ends, which lost 7 bases and 2 bases, there was a span of 17 bases. These data belong to a study of T cell responses to AZD1222 COVID-19 vaccine. Profiling relied on immunoSEQ multiplex PCR, and the TCRdb table lists in-frame clones only, not all of them. Among 140,000 to 150,000 clones listed, around 90% were seen once. The sequences come from peripheral blood, collected on day 0 of MenACWY control vaccination. V gene TRBV19 combines with J gene TRBJ1-1; tentative D call: TRBD1 (6 bases). The source of this sequence is an adult in good health. The CDR3 loop is CASKDSWETNTEAFF. For the CDR3, the DNA is TGTGCCAGTAAGGACAGTTGGGAGACCAACACTGAAGCTTTCTTT. Drawing the rest from reference TRBV19 and TRBJ1-1, the complete variable domain is DGGITQSPKYLFRKEGQNVTLSCEQNLNHDAMYWYRQDPGQGLRLIYYSQIVNDFQKGDIAEGYSVSREKKESFPLTVTSAQKNPTAFYLCASKDSWETNTEAFFGQGTRLTVV.